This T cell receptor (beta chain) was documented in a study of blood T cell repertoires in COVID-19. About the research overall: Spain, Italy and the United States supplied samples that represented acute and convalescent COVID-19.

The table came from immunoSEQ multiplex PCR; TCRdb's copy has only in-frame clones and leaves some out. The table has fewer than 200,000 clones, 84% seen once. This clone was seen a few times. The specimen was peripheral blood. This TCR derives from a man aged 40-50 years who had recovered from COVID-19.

CDR3 loop: CAWSRQTRLEAFF. DNA of the CDR3: TGTGCCTGGAGTAGGCAGACTAGACTTGAAGCTTTCTTT. J is TRBJ1-1 and V is TRBV30, with unresolved D. In germline, CDR1 is GTSNPN, CDR2 SVGIG (reference sequence). The CDR3 has 13 residues. V lost 2 bases, J lost 7 bases, and 14 bases lay in between.